A selection of T cell receptor beta chains follows, all from one sample in a study of shared clonotypes between healthy human individuals. Profiled with immunoSEQ multiplex PCR; TCRdb holds only in-frame clones, not every one. The table records roughly 2.2 million clones, roughly 90% of them present only once. The sequenced sample was naive CD4+ T cells from PBMCs. These receptors all stem from a man aged 18 to 29 in good health. Some clones in this sample may be carry-over from other donors' samples. The CDR3 runs from the conserved cysteine through the conserved F or W. Each record gives: V gene, J gene, clone size, D gene, CDR3 protein, CDR3 DNA. D genes are given only for firm matches. Clone size is given for some rows only: seen once, a few or many times, or a class if the clone is expanded.

V: TRBV18; J: TRBJ2-5; size: once; D: .; CDR3: CASSPRASQETQYF; DNA: TGTGCCAGCTCACCAAGGGCCTCCCAAGAGACCCAGTACTTC
V: TRBV5-1; J: TRBJ2-1; size: .; D: TRBD1; CDR3: CASSFNLLAGQGAGNEQFF; DNA: TGCGCCAGCAGCTTCAACCTCCTAGCGGGACAGGGGGCGGGGAATGAGCAGTTCTTC
V: TRBV6-5; J: TRBJ2-7; size: .; D: TRBD1; CDR3: CASSPDRGRSYEQYF; DNA: TGTGCCAGCAGCCCCGACAGGGGAAGGTCCTACGAGCAGTACTTC
V: TRBV6-6; J: TRBJ1-1; size: .; D: .; CDR3: CASSHGQNTEAFF; DNA: TGTGCCAGCAGTCACGGACAGAACACTGAAGCTTTCTTT
V: TRBV4-1; J: TRBJ2-7; size: .; D: .; CDR3: CASSQEQAAAYYEQYF; DNA: TGCGCCAGCAGCCAAGAGCAAGCAGCGGCCTACTACGAGCAGTACTTC
V: TRBV5-1; J: TRBJ1-1; size: .; D: .; CDR3: CASSTGLSAAEAFF; DNA: TGCGCCAGCAGCACGGGACTTTCCGCAGCTGAAGCTTTCTTT
V: TRBV6-4; J: TRBJ2-3; size: once; D: .; CDR3: CASSDGTDTQYF; DNA: TGTGCCAGCAGTGACGGTACAGATACGCAGTATTTT
V: TRBV30; J: TRBJ1-6; size: once; D: .; CDR3: CAWSVAGVSFYNSPLHF; DNA: TGTGCCTGGAGTGTAGCCGGGGTGAGCTTCTATAATTCACCCCTCCACTTT
V: TRBV9; J: TRBJ1-3; size: .; D: .; CDR3: CASSPRPPIRLSGNTIYF; DNA: TGTGCCAGCAGCCCGCGTCCGCCTATCAGGTTATCTGGAAACACCATATATTTT
V: TRBV7-9; J: TRBJ2-7; size: .; D: .; CDR3: CASSPPPRDSYEQYF; DNA: TGTGCCAGCAGCCCGCCGCCCCGGGACTCCTACGAGCAGTACTTC
V: TRBV11-2; J: TRBJ2-3; size: .; D: TRBD2; CDR3: CASSLRGVPGLALTDTQYF; DNA: TGTGCCAGCAGCTTACGAGGGGTCCCGGGACTAGCGTTGACAGATACGCAGTATTTT
V: TRBV5-1; J: TRBJ2-7; size: .; D: TRBD2; CDR3: CASSLGGRAEYEQYF; DNA: TGCGCCAGCAGCCTGGGCGGGAGGGCCGAATACGAGCAGTACTTC
V: TRBV11-1; J: TRBJ2-1; size: .; D: TRBD2; CDR3: CASSFPTSGISSYNEQFF; DNA: TGTGCCAGCAGCTTCCCCACTAGCGGGATTAGCTCCTACAATGAGCAGTTCTTC
V: TRBV27; J: TRBJ1-4; size: .; D: .; CDR3: CASSFGRATNEKLFF; DNA: TGTGCCAGCAGTTTCGGCAGGGCAACTAATGAAAAACTGTTTTTT
V: TRBV4-2; J: TRBJ1-3; size: .; D: .; CDR3: CASSLPRSGNTIYF; DNA: TGTGCCAGCAGCCTCCCCCGCTCTGGAAACACCATATATTTT
V: TRBV7-9; J: TRBJ2-5; size: .; D: TRBD2; CDR3: CASSPGTSGQETQYF; DNA: TGTGCCAGCAGCCCCGGGACTAGCGGCCAAGAGACCCAGTACTTC
V: TRBV30; J: TRBJ2-4; size: .; D: TRBD2; CDR3: CAWTFGGDWDIQYF; DNA: TGTGCCTGGACCTTCGGGGGGGACTGGGACATTCAGTACTTC
V: TRBV19; J: TRBJ2-5; size: .; D: .; CDR3: CASSIFGGITTQPETQYF; DNA: TGTGCCAGTAGTATTTTTGGGGGGATAACGACTCAGCCGGAGACCCAGTACTTC
V: TRBV5-1; J: TRBJ2-7; size: .; D: TRBD2; CDR3: CASSPGTSGPYEQYF; DNA: TGCGCCAGCAGCCCCGGGACTAGCGGTCCCTACGAGCAGTACTTC
V: TRBV4-1; J: TRBJ2-2; size: .; D: .; CDR3: CASSQGTEIFRELFF; DNA: TGCGCCAGCAGCCAAGGGACAGAAATCTTCCGGGAGCTGTTTTTT
V: TRBV28; J: TRBJ1-2; size: few; D: TRBD1; CDR3: CASSPQSRGRYGYTF; DNA: TGTGCCAGCAGTCCCCAATCGAGGGGGCGTTATGGCTACACCTTC
V: TRBV5-4; J: TRBJ2-1; size: .; D: .; CDR3: CASSFGGRLYNEQFF; DNA: TGTGCCAGCAGCTTCGGTGGGCGCTTATACAATGAGCAGTTCTTC
V: TRBV5-4; J: TRBJ2-5; size: .; D: TRBD2; CDR3: CASSLEVSGTLETQYF; DNA: TGTGCCAGCAGCTTGGAGGTTAGCGGGACGCTAGAGACCCAGTACTTC
V: TRBV6-6; J: TRBJ2-5; size: .; D: TRBD1; CDR3: CASRITGTGGYETQYF; DNA: TGTGCCAGCAGGATTACCGGGACAGGGGGTTACGAGACCCAGTACTTC
V: TRBV15; J: TRBJ2-2; size: .; D: .; CDR3: CATSRDVGTGELFF; DNA: TGTGCCACCAGCAGAGATGTAGGGACCGGGGAGCTGTTTTTT
V: TRBV7-9; J: TRBJ1-2; size: .; D: .; CDR3: CASSLIQRDTSRNYGYTF; DNA: TGTGCCAGCAGCTTAATCCAACGGGACACCTCGCGTAACTATGGCTACACCTTC
V: TRBV30; J: TRBJ1-5; size: .; D: .; CDR3: CAWSVRGGRQPQHF; DNA: TGTGCCTGGAGTGTACGAGGAGGGAGGCAGCCCCAGCATTTT
V: TRBV6-5; J: TRBJ2-1; size: .; D: .; CDR3: CASSPADTNEQFF; DNA: TGTGCCAGCAGTCCCGCCGACACAAATGAGCAGTTCTTC
V: TRBV2; J: TRBJ2-4; size: few; D: .; CDR3: CASRSEIVLAKNIQYF; DNA: TGTGCCAGCAGGTCCGAGATTGTACTAGCCAAAAACATTCAGTACTTC
V: TRBV18; J: TRBJ2-2; size: .; D: .; CDR3: CASSLPSGTGELFF; DNA: TGTGCCAGCTCACTGCCCAGTGGCACCGGGGAGCTGTTTTTT
V: TRBV4-3; J: TRBJ2-4; size: .; D: TRBD1; CDR3: CASSLDRVIQYF; DNA: TGCGCCAGCAGCCTGGACAGGGTCATTCAGTACTTC
V: TRBV29-1; J: TRBJ1-1; size: .; D: TRBD1; CDR3: CSVEVARQGSGSEAFF; DNA: TGCAGCGTTGAAGTGGCCAGACAGGGGAGTGGATCTGAAGCTTTCTTT
V: TRBV28; J: TRBJ1-1; size: .; D: TRBD1; CDR3: CASSSMGTGGWTEAFF; DNA: TGTGCCAGCAGTTCGATGGGAACAGGGGGCTGGACTGAAGCTTTCTTT
V: TRBV19; J: TRBJ1-5; size: .; D: .; CDR3: CASSIDVLVRGSRNQPQHF; DNA: TGTGCCAGTAGTATAGATGTATTGGTAAGGGGGAGTCGCAATCAGCCCCAGCATTTT
V: TRBV5-6; J: TRBJ2-7; size: .; D: .; CDR3: CASSLQGTSYEQYF; DNA: TGTGCCAGCAGCTTGCAGGGGACATCCTACGAGCAGTACTTC
V: TRBV4-1; J: TRBJ2-3; size: .; D: .; CDR3: CASSQTGRDTQYF; DNA: TGCGCCAGCAGCCAAACCGGCCGAGATACGCAGTATTTT
V: TRBV28; J: TRBJ1-5; size: .; D: .; CDR3: CASSLVPASGQPQHF; DNA: TGTGCCAGCAGTTTAGTCCCGGCGTCGGGACAGCCCCAGCATTTT
V: TRBV7-9; J: TRBJ1-1; size: few; D: .; CDR3: CASSLETEAFF; DNA: TGTGCCAGCAGCTTAGAGACTGAAGCTTTCTTT
V: TRBV9; J: TRBJ2-1; size: .; D: TRBD2; CDR3: CASSPRGGRALSEQFF; DNA: TGTGCCAGCAGCCCTCGCGGAGGGAGGGCCTTATCTGAGCAGTTCTTC
V: TRBV5-4; J: TRBJ2-5; size: .; D: TRBD2; CDR3: CASGRARETQYF; DNA: TGTGCCAGCGGGAGGGCCAGGGAGACCCAGTACTTC
V: TRBV15; J: TRBJ2-7; size: .; D: TRBD1; CDR3: CATSRSLDRATYEQYF; DNA: TGTGCCACCAGCAGATCCTTGGACAGGGCCACCTACGAGCAGTACTTC
V: TRBV11-3; J: TRBJ2-4; size: .; D: .; CDR3: CASSYGFGNIQYF; DNA: TGTGCCAGCAGTTACGGGTTCGGAAACATTCAGTACTTC
V: TRBV12-5; J: TRBJ2-1; size: .; D: TRBD2; CDR3: CASGLGLAEHNEQFF; DNA: TGTGCTAGTGGTTTGGGACTAGCAGAACACAATGAGCAGTTCTTC